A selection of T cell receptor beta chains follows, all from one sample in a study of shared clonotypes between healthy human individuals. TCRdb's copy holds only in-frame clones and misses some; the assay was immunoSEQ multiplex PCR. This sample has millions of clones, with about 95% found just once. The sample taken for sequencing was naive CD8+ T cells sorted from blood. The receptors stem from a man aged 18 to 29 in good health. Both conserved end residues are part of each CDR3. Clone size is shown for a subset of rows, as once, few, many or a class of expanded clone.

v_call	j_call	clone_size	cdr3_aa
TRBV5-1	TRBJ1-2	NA	CASSPGTGQTPNYGYTF
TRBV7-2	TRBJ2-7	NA	CASSLELVSEQYF
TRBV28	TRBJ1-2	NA	CASRIAGEGYGYTF
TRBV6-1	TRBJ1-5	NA	CASSEWWTDNQPQHF
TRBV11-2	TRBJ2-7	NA	CASSLGTSGYEQYF
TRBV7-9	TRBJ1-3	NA	CASRSSTVISGNTIYF
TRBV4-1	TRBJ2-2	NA	CASSQVAGGDTGELFF
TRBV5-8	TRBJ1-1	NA	CASSLGSPEAFF
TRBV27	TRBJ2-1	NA	CASSPGAFYNEQFF
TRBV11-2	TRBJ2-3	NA	CASSLYLAGGPADTQYF
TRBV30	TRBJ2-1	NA	CAWSVWSSGGNEQFF
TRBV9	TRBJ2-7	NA	CASSVAGGWTYEQYF
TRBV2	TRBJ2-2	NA	CASSEGRELYTGELFF
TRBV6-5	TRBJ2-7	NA	CASSFAGQGGEQYF
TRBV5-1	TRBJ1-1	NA	CASSLLGGVGPNTEAFF
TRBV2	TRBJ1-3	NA	CASSEWVGTAIYF
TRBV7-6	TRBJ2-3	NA	CASSWLGGGDPDTQYF
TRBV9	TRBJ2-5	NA	CASSVDTFQETQYF
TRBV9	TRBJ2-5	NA	CASSVWPSGGYQETQYF
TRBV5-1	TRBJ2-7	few	CASSQMPGQTYEQYF
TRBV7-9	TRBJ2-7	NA	CASSRDRGPYEQYF
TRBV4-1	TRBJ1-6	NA	CASSQETTYNSPLHF
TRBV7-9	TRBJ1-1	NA	CASSLDGGENTEAFF
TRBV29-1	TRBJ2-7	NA	CSVEEGDSYEQYF
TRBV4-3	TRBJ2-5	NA	CASSQDPWDRSQETQYF
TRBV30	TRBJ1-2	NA	CAWSPGQGPYGYTF
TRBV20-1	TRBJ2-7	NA	CSADKGGEQYF
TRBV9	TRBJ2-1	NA	CASSPGGVNEQFF
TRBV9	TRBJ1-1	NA	CASGGADTEAFF
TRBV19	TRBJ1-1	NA	CASSMVPGGNTEAFF
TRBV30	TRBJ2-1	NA	CAWSVPGGDNEQFF
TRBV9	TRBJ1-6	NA	CASSVGALGSPLHF
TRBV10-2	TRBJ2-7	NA	CASSTLWVSYEQYF
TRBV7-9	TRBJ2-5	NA	CASSVLDSDETQYF
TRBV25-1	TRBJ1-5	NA	CASSDRYSNQPQHF
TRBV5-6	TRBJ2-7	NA	CASSQDIDYEQYF
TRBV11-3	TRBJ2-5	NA	CASSYPGEETQYF
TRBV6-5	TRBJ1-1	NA	CASSYSPDLMNTEAFF
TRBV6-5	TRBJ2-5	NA	CASSYGAGLIFETQYF
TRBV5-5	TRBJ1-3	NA	CASSSSGDTIYF
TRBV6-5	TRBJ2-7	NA	CASSPRPDYEQYF